The rows below give T cell receptor beta chains drawn from one sample of a study of T cell responses to AZD1222 COVID-19 vaccine. Sequenced by immunoSEQ multiplex PCR; TCRdb stores in-frame clones only, minus some. The sample has 150,000 to 180,000 clones; more than 75% are singletons. Material: peripheral blood, obtained on day 0 of AZD1222 vaccination. The receptors stem from an adult in good health. CDR3s include the opening cysteine and the closing phenylalanine or tryptophan. The order of the fields is V gene, clone size, D gene, J gene, CDR3 DNA, CDR3 protein. D genes are given only for firm matches. Not all rows give a size; the values are once, few, many and, for expanded clones, a class.

TRBV7-3	once	-	TRBJ1-2	TGTGCCAGCAGCCAGAACAGGGTCGATGGCTACACCTTC	CASSQNRVDGYTF
TRBV6-5	-	-	TRBJ1-2	TGTGCCAGCAGCTCGACAAGCAACTATGGCTACACCTTC	CASSSTSNYGYTF
TRBV29-1	-	-	TRBJ1-1	TGCAGCGCGTACAGGAACACTGAAGCTTTCTTT	CSAYRNTEAFF
TRBV7-2	-	-	TRBJ1-4	TGTGCCAGCAGCTTCCGGATTAATGAAAAACTGTTTTTT	CASSFRINEKLFF
TRBV7-3	-	-	TRBJ2-5	TGTGCCAGCAGCTCTGGGCGCGGTAGTCGAGAGACCCAGTACTTC	CASSSGRGSRETQYF
TRBV28	-	-	TRBJ1-1	TGTGCCAGCAGTTTTTTATTTGGGGGTAACACTGAAGCTTTCTTT	CASSFLFGGNTEAFF
TRBV2	-	TRBD1	TRBJ1-5	TGTGCCAGCAGCCCCAACGACAGGGATCAGCCCCAGCATTTT	CASSPNDRDQPQHF
TRBV12-3/TRBV12-4	-	-	TRBJ2-3	TGTGCCAGCAGATTTGGTACGGATACGCAGTATTTT	CASRFGTDTQYF
TRBV4-2	-	-	TRBJ1-5	TGTGCCAGCAGCCAAGATGCGTCCCCGAATCAGCCCCAGCATTTT	CASSQDASPNQPQHF
TRBV6-5	-	TRBD2	TRBJ2-1	TGTGCCAGCAGAAAGCGGGAGGGCACCCACAATGAGCAGTTCTTC	CASRKREGTHNEQFF
TRBV5-1	-	TRBD2	TRBJ2-3	TGCGCCAGCAGCCCTGGTACTAGCGGGGGAACGCAGTATTTT	CASSPGTSGGTQYF
TRBV5-1	-	TRBD1	TRBJ2-7	TGCGCCAGTTCGACCGGGACAGGTCTCTACGAGCAGTACTTC	CASSTGTGLYEQYF
TRBV9	-	TRBD1	TRBJ1-2	TGTGCCAGCAGCCCCCGGGACAGACCTAACTATGGCTACACCTTC	CASSPRDRPNYGYTF
TRBV19	-	-	TRBJ2-3	TGTGCCAGCGGGGTAGGAACAGATACGCAGTATTTT	CASGVGTDTQYF
TRBV5-8	-	TRBD1	TRBJ1-5	TGTGCCAGCAGTCTGGGGACAGGGTACAGTCAGCCCCAGCATTTT	CASSLGTGYSQPQHF
TRBV25-1	-	-	TRBJ1-1	TGTGCCAGCGGCTTACGTACGGACACTGAAGCTTTCTTT	CASGLRTDTEAFF
TRBV12-5	-	TRBD2	TRBJ2-2	TGTGCTAGTGGTTCGAAGGGACTAGCGGAGAACACCGGGGAGCTGTTTTTT	CASGSKGLAENTGELFF
TRBV18	-	-	TRBJ1-2	TGTGCCAGCTCACCAGCGAAGGGGCCCAGTGGCTACACCTTC	CASSPAKGPSGYTF
TRBV28	-	TRBD1	TRBJ2-3	TGTGCCAGCAGCAGAGAAGCGGACAGGCCCTATGGCACAGATACGCAGTATTTT	CASSREADRPYGTDTQYF
TRBV5-1	-	-	TRBJ1-5	TGCGCCAGCAGCTTAGACAGCCCCAATCAGCCCCAGCATTTT	CASSLDSPNQPQHF
TRBV12-3/TRBV12-4	-	-	TRBJ1-1	TGTGCCAGCAACCTGGGACACCAAGAAGCTTTCTTT	CASNLGHQEAFF
TRBV30	-	TRBD1	TRBJ2-7	TGTGCCTGGAGTGCGACAGGGTTCGAGCAGTACTTC	CAWSATGFEQYF
TRBV6-2/TRBV6-3	-	-	TRBJ1-4	TGTGCCAGCAGTTACTCAGGGATAAGTGAAAAACTGTTTTTT	CASSYSGISEKLFF
TRBV9	-	-	TRBJ2-3	TGTGCCAGCAGCGGCTACACAGATACGCAGTATTTT	CASSGYTDTQYF
TRBV5-1	-	-	TRBJ2-2	TGCGCCAGCAGCCGAACCGGGGAGCTGTTTTTT	CASSRTGELFF
TRBV3-1/TRBV3-2	-	TRBD2	TRBJ2-5	TGTGCCAGCAGCCACACGGGGGGGGCGGAGACCCAGTACTTC	CASSHTGGAETQYF
TRBV27	-	-	TRBJ2-7	TGTGCCAGCAGTTTAATGGGTCAGTACGAGCAGTACTTC	CASSLMGQYEQYF
TRBV5-4	-	-	TRBJ1-3	TGTGCCAGCAGCTCGCGCCGGAACGGAAACACCATATATTTT	CASSSRRNGNTIYF
TRBV19	-	-	TRBJ1-1	TGTGCCAGTAGTATTGGTACCGGGGGGACTGAAGCTTTCTTT	CASSIGTGGTEAFF
TRBV18	-	TRBD2	TRBJ2-3	TGTGCCAGCTCACTAATACTTCTTATTAGCGGGAGTTCTGATACGCAGTATTTT	CASSLILLISGSSDTQYF
TRBV6-1	-	-	TRBJ2-7	TGTGCCAGCAGAACGCCGGCCAGACCTACCTACGAGCAGTACTTC	CASRTPARPTYEQYF
TRBV25-1	-	-	TRBJ2-5	TGTGCCAGCTCCAATCCGGGCAAAGAGACCCAGTACTTC	CASSNPGKETQYF
TRBV28	-	TRBD1	TRBJ1-2	TGTGCCAGCACCCTAAACAGGGGAGGGGGCTACACCTTC	CASTLNRGGGYTF
TRBV5-1	-	-	TRBJ1-4	TGCGCCAGCAGCCTGACGAGAGGTGGGGAAAAACTGTTTTTT	CASSLTRGGEKLFF
TRBV25-1	-	-	TRBJ2-2	TGTGCCAGCAGTCTACAGGGTAACACCGGGGAGCTGTTTTTT	CASSLQGNTGELFF
TRBV10-1	-	TRBD2	TRBJ2-7	TGCGCCAGCAGCCCCCCTTACACTAGCGGGAGGGCCGAGGGATACTTC	CASSPPYTSGRAEGYF
TRBV19	-	-	TRBJ1-5	TGTGCCAGTAGTATGGGGACGATTGGCGGGCCCCAGCATTTT	CASSMGTIGGPQHF
TRBV16	-	TRBD1	TRBJ1-5	TGTGCCAGCACCCCATCAACCAGGGGGGAAGGCCAGCCCCAGCATTTT	CASTPSTRGEGQPQHF
TRBV6-5	-	-	TRBJ1-2	TGTGCCAGCAGGGTCCCAAACTATGGCTACACCTTC	CASRVPNYGYTF
TRBV7-8	-	-	TRBJ1-6	TGTGCCAGCAGCTTAGGGACTTATAATTCACCCCTCCACTTT	CASSLGTYNSPLHF
TRBV12-3/TRBV12-4	-	-	TRBJ1-1	TGTGCCAGCAGTTTGAGGCCGGCTGAAGCTTTCTTT	CASSLRPAEAFF
TRBV30	-	-	TRBJ1-5	TGTGCCTGGCTCCCTCAGGATGGGGTTAGCAATCAGCCCCAGCATTTT	CAWLPQDGVSNQPQHF
TRBV19	-	-	TRBJ1-1	TGTGCCACGGGTCCCAGTGTAACTACTGAAGCTTTCTTT	CATGPSVTTEAFF
TRBV27	-	-	TRBJ2-7	TGTGCCAGCAGTTTCCGACAGACCTTTTCCTACGAGCAGTACTTC	CASSFRQTFSYEQYF
TRBV14	once	-	TRBJ2-3	TGTGCCAGCAGCCCCACCCCCCTCACAGATACGCAGTATTTT	CASSPTPLTDTQYF
TRBV24-1	-	-	TRBJ1-1	TGTGCCACGGGAAGGGGGACTGAAGCTTTCTTT	CATGRGTEAFF
TRBV29-1	-	-	TRBJ1-1	TGCAGCGTGTACCCTGAAGCTTTCTTT	CSVYPEAFF
TRBV7-8	few	TRBD1	TRBJ1-2	TGTGCCAGCAGCATACAGGGGATAAACTATGGCTACACCTTC	CASSIQGINYGYTF
TRBV12-3/TRBV12-4	-	-	TRBJ2-3	TGTGCCAGCAGTGGAAAGACCCCAGATACGCAGTATTTT	CASSGKTPDTQYF
TRBV18	-	-	TRBJ1-4	TGTGCCAGCTTCACGGACAGAAATGAAAAACTGTTTTTT	CASFTDRNEKLFF
TRBV19	-	-	TRBJ1-6	TGTGCCAGTAGCCCTGGGGGGAGACAGAATTCACCCCTCCACTTT	CASSPGGRQNSPLHF
TRBV27	few	-	TRBJ2-7	TGTGCCAGCAGTTTAGTCCCGGGGGCGAGTTTCTCCGAGCAGTACTTC	CASSLVPGASFSEQYF
TRBV18	few	-	TRBJ2-7	TGTGCCAGCTCCGACGGGATCGACAACGAGCAGTACTTC	CASSDGIDNEQYF
TRBV24-1	-	-	TRBJ2-1	TGTGCCACCAGTGATTTGGGGACTTTGGGTGAGCAGTTCTTC	CATSDLGTLGEQFF